This paragraph covers one TCR beta chain sequence. This sample was taken from a study of identical twins. One entry per CDR3 protein results from TCRdb running MiXCR on the 5' RACE reads. The sample includes 700,000 or so distinct CDR3 sequences, less than 25% of them seen just once. The CDR3 consists of 15 residues. Trimming removed 4 bases from V and 10 bases from J; junction bases left unmatched: 14. Looked up from germline, CDR1 is SGHRS and CDR2 is YFSETQ. The same sample was also studied in work on T cells expressing NK-cell markers.

Sequences were obtained from PBMCs. This sequence originates from a woman aged 18-29 years in good health. The rearrangement links TRBV5-1 to TRBJ2-1, with 7 bases identical to TRBD1. DNA for the CDR3: TGCGCCAGCAGCCCTCGACAGGGCGATCCTCGAGAGCAGTTCTTC. Translation: CASSPRQGDPREQFF.